The 32 T cell receptor beta chains reported below all come from one sample, sequenced in a study of blood T cell repertoires in COVID-19. Repertoires were generated with immunoSEQ multiplex PCR, while TCRdb's copy carries only in-frame clones and drops some. The table shows over 200,000 clones, with 80% to 90% occurring only once. The material sequenced was peripheral blood. These receptors all come from a man in his thirties or forties with COVID-19, enrolled during active disease.

The rearrangement links TRBV29-1 to TRBJ1-4; D is undetermined. Per germline, CDR1 SQVTM and CDR2 ANQGSEA. Trimming removed 7 bases at V and 7 bases at J, with 13 bases between. The CDR3 has 12 residues. CDR3 DNA sequence: TGCAGCGCCCAGGTGGTCGGTGAAAAACTGTTTTTT. This sequence encodes CSAQVVGEKLFF.

The chain employs TRBV28 and TRBJ1-5; D gene ambiguous. Germline V CDR1 and CDR2: MDHEN, SYDVKM. CDR3 length: 15 residues. The V gene lost 6 bases and the J gene lost 4 bases, with 16 bases spanning the gap. The CDR3 here is CASREEGLGNQPQHF. The CDR3 DNA is TGTGCCAGCAGGGAGGAGGGTTTAGGTAATCAGCCCCAGCATTTT.

Here the CDR3 reads CASSWKRDLLDEQFF. The CDR3 DNA reads as TGCGCCAGCAGCTGGAAGCGGGATCTCCTCGATGAGCAGTTCTTC. V gene TRBV5-1 combines with J gene TRBJ2-1; 7 nucleotides match TRBD2. Trimming at V came to 3 bases and at J to 8 bases, leaving 11 bases not matched to a gene. Germline V gene data show CDR1 as SGHRS and CDR2 as YFSETQ. This CDR3 is 15 amino acids long.

This clone was seen more than once but under ten times. The chain couples TRBV5-5 to TRBJ2-1; 9 bases align to TRBD2. J gave up 4 bases and V 0 bases, and 2 bases lay outside the gene matches. Germline V gene sequence: CDR1 SGHKS, CDR2 YYEKEE (reference sequence). CDR3 length equals 15 residues. This CDR3 is CASSLASGAYNEQFF. DNA of the CDR3: TGTGCCAGCAGCTTGGCTAGCGGGGCTTACAATGAGCAGTTCTTC. Together with reference TRBV5-5 and TRBJ2-1, the CDR3 gives the full variable domain: DAGVTQSPTHLIKTRGQQVTLRCSPISGHKSVSWYQQVLGQGPQFIFQYYEKEERGRGNFPDRFSARQFPNYSSELNVNALLLGDSALYLCASSLASGAYNEQFFGPGTRLTVL.

The V and J genes are TRBV27 and TRBJ1-4, with 8 positions matching TRBD1. CDR1 is MNHEY, CDR2 SMNVEV, per germline (reference sequence). The CDR3 length is 16 residues. The trim removed 4 bases at V and 3 bases at J, leaving 7 bases unmatched. The DNA for the CDR3 is TGTGCCAGCAGTTCGACAGGGGTTGCGGCTAATGAAAAACTGTTTTTT. It encodes CASSSTGVAANEKLFF. Looking up the rest from reference TRBV27 and TRBJ1-4 gives the full variable domain: EAQVTQNPRYLITVTGKKLTVTCSQNMNHEYMSWYRQDPGLGLRQIYYSMNVEVTDKGDVPEGYKVSRKEKRNFPLILESPSPNQTSLYFCASSSTGVAANEKLFFGSGTQLSVL.

The chain combines TRBV4-1 with TRBJ1-2; TRBD1 matches at 7 bases. The CDR3 length is 14 residues. Germline V lookup: CDR1 MGHRA, CDR2 YSYEKL. J lost 4 bases, V lost 4 bases, and 6 bases had no gene match. The CDR3: CASSPPRDSYGYTF. CDR3 bases: TGCGCCAGCAGCCCTCCCAGGGACAGCTATGGCTACACCTTC.

This chain links TRBV4-3 with TRBJ1-4; no clear D gene. The CDR3 runs 16 residues. V gave up 3 bases and J gave up 8 bases, with 19 bases separating them. Germline CDR1 reads LGHNA; CDR2 reads YSLEER. The CDR3 loop is CASSHSNSGWEEKLFF. Here the CDR3 DNA reads TGCGCCAGCAGCCACTCTAACAGTGGCTGGGAGGAAAAACTGTTTTTT.

The chain is built from TRBV4-3 and TRBJ2-1, with 7 bases aligning to TRBD1. Germline-derived CDR1 and CDR2 are LGHNA and YSLEER. Trimming at V came to 4 bases and at J to 6 bases, leaving 6 bases not matched to a gene. CDR3 length: 14 amino acids. This chain's CDR3 is CASSLARDSNEQFF. Written as DNA, the CDR3 is TGCGCCAGCAGCCTCGCACGGGACAGCAATGAGCAGTTCTTC.

This CDR3 is CATSRDSGDGYTF. In nucleotides, the CDR3 is TGTGCCACCAGCCGGGACAGTGGGGATGGCTACACCTTC. The V and J genes are TRBV15 and TRBJ1-2; TRBD1 matches at 7 bases. The CDR3 runs to 13 residues. CDR1 is LNHNV, CDR2 YYDKDF, per germline (reference sequence). The junction had 6 bases not matched to a gene; V was cut back by 5 bases and J by 6 bases.

This clone was observed once. The chain couples TRBV3-1 (or the pseudogene TRBV3-2) to TRBJ1-2; D is undetermined. Trimming shortened V by 0 bases and J by 5 bases, and 7 bases separated the two germline ends. Germline V CDR1 and CDR2: LGHDT, YNNKEL (reference sequence). This CDR3 region has 13 residues. This chain's CDR3 is CASSQDGPYGYTF. CDR3 DNA sequence: TGTGCCAGCAGCCAAGATGGGCCGTATGGCTACACCTTC.

This chain joins TRBV6-5 and TRBJ1-1; tentative D call: TRBD1 (5 bases). Trimming shortened V by 5 bases and J by 3 bases, and 10 bases separated the two germline ends. The CDR3 is made up of 13 amino acids. Germline V gene data show CDR1 as MNHEY and CDR2 as SVGAGI. CDR3: CASSRRGDTEAFF. The CDR3 DNA sequence: TGTGCCAGCAGTCGTAGGGGTGACACTGAAGCTTTCTTT.

This clone appeared a few times. This chain connects TRBV10-3 to TRBJ1-4, with unresolved D. CDR3 size: 17 residues. CDR1 and CDR2 (germline): ENHRY, SYGVKD. The V gene lost 0 bases and the J gene lost 5 bases, with 16 bases spanning the gap. In nucleotides, the CDR3 is TGTGCCATCAGTGAGTCCGGACTCCTCATGGGGAATGAAAAACTGTTTTTT. Translated, it gives CAISESGLLMGNEKLFF.

This sequence joins TRBV7-9 and TRBJ1-3, with a possible D match to TRBD1 (5 bases). The germline V gene encodes CDR1 SEHNR and CDR2 FQNEAQ (reference sequence). Trimming stripped 10 bases from V and 7 bases from J, with 14 bases between. This CDR3 comprises 12 residues. The CDR3 DNA is TGTGCCACCGGGACCCGGGGGAACACCATATATTTT. Protein sequence: CATGTRGNTIYF.

The chain uses TRBV19 and TRBJ2-7, with 10 bases aligning to TRBD2. Germline V lookup: CDR1 LNHDA, CDR2 SQIVND (reference sequence). The CDR3 has 15 amino acids. The V and J ends lost 3 bases and 5 bases, in that order; junction bases with no gene match: 7. The CDR3 region has the DNA TGTGCCAGTAGTATGATAACTAGCGGGACCGACGAGCAGTACTTC. Protein: CASSMITSGTDEQYF.

V is TRBV3-1 (or the pseudogene TRBV3-2) and J is TRBJ1-1; D uncertain. V lost 4 bases and J 8 bases, leaving 11 bases between the germline ends. Germline V gene data show CDR1 as LGHDT and CDR2 as YNNKEL (reference sequence). The CDR3 runs 12 residues. The CDR3, as DNA: TGTGCCAGCAGCCTAGGGAGAGCAGAAGCTTTCTTT. It is translated as CASSLGRAEAFF.

This chain uses TRBV20-1 with TRBJ2-7; a weak D match, TRBD2 (6 bases). Germline V gene lookup returns CDR1 DFQATT and CDR2 SNEGSKA (reference sequence). Between the trimmed V and J ends, which lost 3 bases and 7 bases, there was a span of 19 bases. The CDR3 is 14 residues long. The CDR3 DNA is TGCAGTGCTAGTACCCTCGGGGGAGCTCGGGAGCAGTACTTC. Its protein product is CSASTLGGAREQYF.

V and J are TRBV9 and TRBJ2-3, with TRBD2 matching 11 bases. Germline trimming cut 4 bases from V and 0 bases from J; bases unmatched to any gene: 4. Germline loops: CDR1 SGDLS, CDR2 YYNGEE. The CDR3 totals 16 residues. The CDR3 nucleotides are TGTGCCAGCAGCATGGGACTAGCGGATAGCACAGATACGCAGTATTTT. Translated: CASSMGLADSTDTQYF.

The chain combines TRBV2 with TRBJ1-3, with TRBD1 identical over 8 bases. With V trimmed by 5 bases and J by 2 bases, 5 bases remained unmatched. The CDR3 is made up of 15 amino acids. Germline-derived CDR1 and CDR2 are SNHLY and FYNNEI. In nucleotides, the CDR3 is TGTGCCAGCAGTCGGGACAGGTTTACTGGAAACACCATATATTTT. Translated: CASSRDRFTGNTIYF.

This chain uses TRBV4-3 with TRBJ1-1, with 7 bases identical to TRBD1. Trimming removed 5 bases from V and 3 bases from J; junction bases left unmatched: 9. The germline V gene encodes CDR1 LGHNA and CDR2 YSLEER. CDR3 length: 15 residues. CDR3 in amino acids: CASSYDDRAYTEAFF. CDR3 coding DNA: TGCGCCAGCAGCTACGACGACAGGGCCTACACTGAAGCTTTCTTT.

This chain links TRBV6-5 with TRBJ2-7; TRBD1 aligns across 9 bases. In germline, CDR1 is MNHEY, CDR2 SVGAGI. CDR3 size: 16 residues. V gave up 2 bases and J gave up 7 bases; unmatched junction bases: 12. The CDR3 nucleotides read TGTGCCAGCAGTTACATGGGACAGGGAGCAGCCTCTGAGCAGTACTTC. It translates to CASSYMGQGAASEQYF.

The V and J genes are TRBV5-4 and TRBJ1-2; 10 bases are shared with TRBD1. Per the germline V gene, CDR1 is SGHNT and CDR2 is YYREEE (reference sequence). Trimming removed 4 bases from V and 2 bases from J; junction bases left unmatched: 2. The CDR3 is made up of 14 amino acids. CDR3 in amino acids: CASSQTGGNYGYTF. The CDR3 region has the DNA TGTGCCAGCAGCCAGACAGGGGGCAACTATGGCTACACCTTC. Filled out from reference TRBV5-4 and TRBJ1-2, the complete variable domain reads ETGVTQSPTHLIKTRGQQVTLRCSSQSGHNTVSWYQQALGQGPQFIFQYYREEENGRGNFPPRFSGLQFPNYSSELNVNALELDDSALYLCASSQTGGNYGYTFGSGTRLTVV.

V usage is TRBV7-2 and J usage is TRBJ1-3; tentative D call: TRBD1 (6 bases). Per the germline V gene, CDR1 is SGHTA and CDR2 is FQGNSA. V was cut by 4 bases and J by 6 bases, with 10 bases left in between. This CDR3 comprises 13 residues. The CDR3 loop is CASSSVGANTIYF. Here the CDR3 DNA reads TGTGCCAGCAGCTCCGTGGGGGCAAACACCATATATTTT.

The DNA for the CDR3 is TGTGCCAGCAGCTTAGGGACAGGGGGACGCGTAATTAATGAAAAACTGTTTTTT. This codes for CASSLGTGGRVINEKLFF. This sequence joins TRBV7-2 and TRBJ1-4; 10 bases align to TRBD1. Germline values: CDR1 SGHTA, CDR2 FQGNSA. The CDR3 covers 18 residues. After removal of 1 base from V and 4 bases from J, the junction contained 9 bases not matched to a gene.

The chain employs TRBV7-3 and TRBJ2-2; D may be TRBD1 (6 bases). The CDR3 loop spans 16 amino acids. The V and J ends lost 2 bases and 0 bases respectively, with 10 bases between them. The V gene's germline CDR1 is SGHTA and CDR2 FQGTGA. The CDR3 reads CASSLYGTTNTGELFF. The CDR3 nucleotides are TGTGCCAGCAGCTTATATGGGACAACGAACACCGGGGAGCTGTTTTTT.

This clone turned up a few times. J is TRBJ2-7 and V is TRBV7-2; TRBD2 might be the D (6 bases). Germline V gene lookup returns CDR1 SGHTA and CDR2 FQGNSA. CDR3 length: 15 residues. The germline V and J ends were trimmed by 3 bases and 0 bases, with 12 bases remaining between them. The CDR3, as DNA: TGTGCCAGCAGCTTGGGCGGGGTGCTCTCCTACGAGCAGTACTTC. Translation: CASSLGGVLSYEQYF.

The genes are TRBV7-8 and TRBJ1-4; D unresolved. The V end was cut by 1 base, the J end by 2 bases, with 8 bases between. CDR3 size: 15 residues. Germline CDR1 is SGHVS and CDR2 is FQNEAQ. Here the CDR3 DNA reads TGTGCCAGCAGCTTAGGTTTACAGACTAATGAAAAACTGTTTTTT. This translates into CASSLGLQTNEKLFF.

The genes are TRBV6-1 and TRBJ1-5; 8 bases map to TRBD1. The CDR3 totals 19 residues. The germline V gene encodes CDR1 MNHNS and CDR2 SASEGT. The V segment lost 3 bases and the J segment 4 bases; nucleotides outside the gene matches: 17. The CDR3 DNA follows: TGTGCCAGCAGTGAGCAGGCATCCGGTCAGGGGGCCGGGAATCAGCCCCAGCATTTT. Translating gives CASSEQASGQGAGNQPQHF.

The chain couples TRBV7-2 to TRBJ1-2; 7 bases map to TRBD1. The CDR3 has 14 amino acids. V shed 1 base and J 8 bases; nucleotides not matched to a gene: 7. Germline CDR1 and CDR2: SGHTA and FQGNSA. CDR3 protein: CASSLGVQGYGYTF. As DNA, the CDR3 is TGTGCCAGCAGCTTAGGAGTACAGGGGTACGGCTACACCTTC.

J is TRBJ1-2 and V is TRBV7-9; 11 positions match TRBD1. CDR1 is SEHNR, CDR2 FQNEAQ, per germline (reference sequence). J gave up 7 bases and V 1 base, and 5 bases lay outside the gene matches. The CDR3 totals 15 residues. CDR3 sequence: CASSLEGTGGPGYTF. In DNA, the CDR3 is TGTGCCAGCAGCTTAGAAGGGACAGGGGGGCCTGGCTACACCTTC.

The chain joins TRBV11-2 to TRBJ1-1; TRBD1 might be the D (5 bases). Trimming pared 0 bases from V and 5 bases from J, leaving 19 bases between. The CDR3 contains 17 residues. Per the germline V gene, CDR1 is SGHAT and CDR2 is FQNNGV. DNA for the CDR3: TGTGCCAGCAGCTTAGATCGGGGATTGGGGGGGATAACTGAAGCTTTCTTT. It encodes CASSLDRGLGGITEAFF.

The chain carries TRBV19 and TRBJ1-2; D is possibly TRBD1 (5 bases). Germline V gene data show CDR1 as LNHDA and CDR2 as SQIVND (reference sequence). V was clipped by 3 bases and J by 4 bases, with 6 bases between them. The CDR3 totals 12 residues. The CDR3 sequence is CASSITGYGYTF. For the CDR3, the DNA is TGTGCCAGTAGTATTACAGGCTATGGCTACACCTTC.

CDR3 sequence reads: CASSLGLGNSYEQYF. The CDR3 nucleotides read TGTGCCAGCAGCTTAGGATTGGGCAACTCCTACGAGCAGTACTTC. V and J are TRBV7-2 and TRBJ2-7; no clear D. The CDR3 contains 15 residues. The V and J ends lost 1 base and 0 bases respectively, with 10 bases between them. Germline CDR1 and CDR2: SGHTA and FQGNSA.